One and the same sample provided the 20 T cell receptor beta chains below, sequenced in a study of CD8+ T cells in alopecia areata. Treatment here: oral pan-JAK inhibitor, 5-10 mg twice daily. Sequencing used cDNA as its template, made by extracting RNA and reverse transcribing it. Measured with immunoSEQ multiplex PCR; TCRdb has only the in-frame clones, and not every one. The sample lists approximately 150,000 clones, around three fifths occurring once. The specimen was CD4+ T cells sorted from blood, collected at week 24, from a patient treated with tofacitinib. These receptors came from a human donor with alopecia areata.

This clone was counted between two and nine times. The chain uses TRBV2 and TRBJ1-2, with 9 bases aligning to TRBD1. The CDR3 has 11 amino acids. V trimming: 6 bases; J trimming: 13 bases; junction bases outside the gene matches: 6. Germline CDR1 and CDR2: SNHLY and FYNNEI. CDR3 in DNA: TGTGCCAGCAGCCTTGACAGGGGGTCCACCTTC. Translated: CASSLDRGSTF.

This CDR3 reads CASSLAQGRTGELFF. The DNA for the CDR3 is TGCGCCAGCAGCTTGGCCCAGGGGAGGACCGGGGAGCTGTTTTTT. J is TRBJ2-2 and V is TRBV5-1; D assignment may be TRBD1 or TRBD2 (6 bases each). The CDR3 totals 15 residues. Trimming removed 0 bases at V and 5 bases at J, with 11 bases between. CDR1 SGHRS and CDR2 YFSETQ come from the germline V gene.

The chain carries TRBV30 and TRBJ1-4; perhaps TRBD1 as D (6 bases). V was cut by 5 bases and J by 5 bases, with 15 bases left in between. CDR3 length: 14 amino acids. Germline V gene lookup returns CDR1 GTSNPN and CDR2 SVGIG (reference sequence). CDR3 nucleotides: TGTGCCTGGGGCAGAACAGGGTACAATGAAAAACTGTTTTTT. It is translated as CAWGRTGYNEKLFF.

In its sample, this clone was seen once. The rearrangement joins TRBV2 to TRBJ2-1, with 9 nucleotides matching TRBD2. This CDR3 spans 13 amino acids. The germline V gene encodes CDR1 SNHLY and CDR2 FYNNEI. V gave up 8 bases and J gave up 8 bases; unmatched junction bases: 7. The DNA for the CDR3 is TGTGCCAGCTCCTTAGCGGGGGACGATGAGCAGTTCTTC. This sequence encodes CASSLAGDDEQFF.

This clone was detected only a few times. The V call is TRBV30, the J call TRBJ2-3; D uncertain. The CDR3 is made up of 16 amino acids. Trimming removed 0 bases from V and 2 bases from J, with 15 bases in between. Germline V gene lookup returns CDR1 GTSNPN and CDR2 SVGIG (reference sequence). The CDR3 DNA sequence: TGTGCCTGGAGTGTAGAAAAATGGTTTCCCACAGATACGCAGTATTTT. Translated: CAWSVEKWFPTDTQYF.

The chain carries TRBV5-1 and TRBJ1-1; D is uncertain. The CDR3 loop spans 12 amino acids. Germline CDR1 reads SGHRS; CDR2 reads YFSETQ. Trimming cost V 5 bases and J 1 base, with 6 bases left between them. In DNA form, the CDR3 reads TGCGCCAGCAGAGGCGGGAACACTGAAGCTTTCTTT. This gives the protein CASRGGNTEAFF.

V and J are TRBV29-1 and TRBJ1-2, with TRBD1 matching 8 bases. V was pared by 5 bases and J by 4 bases, with 3 bases of the junction left unmatched. The CDR3 runs 12 residues. Germline assignment: CDR1 SQVTM and CDR2 ANQGSEA. The CDR3 region has the DNA TGCAGCGTTTCGACAGGGGTCTATGGCTACACCTTC. This translates into CSVSTGVYGYTF.

This chain joins TRBV23-1 and TRBJ2-3, with D perhaps matching TRBD1 (5 bases). TRBV23-1 qualifies as an ORF whose function is uncertain. The CDR3 has 18 residues. V shed 0 bases and J shed 0 bases, with 16 bases lying between them. As DNA, the CDR3 is TGCGCCAGCAGTCAATCGACAGATACAGACCCTAGCACAGATACGCAGTATTTT. The encoded protein is CASSQSTDTDPSTDTQYF.

The table lists this clone with a few counts. This chain joins TRBV6-6 and TRBJ1-2; D is ambiguous. There are 12 residues in the CDR3. V was clipped by 5 bases and J by 6 bases, with 10 bases between them. Germline assignment: CDR1 MNHNY and CDR2 SVGAGI (reference sequence). DNA of the CDR3: TGTGCCAGCAGTAACAGCCGTGATGGCTACACCTTC. Translation: CASSNSRDGYTF.

This rearrangement joins TRBV6-1 to TRBJ1-6; 10 bases fit TRBD1. Per germline, CDR1 MNHNS and CDR2 SASEGT. CDR3 length: 15 residues. With V trimmed by 4 bases and J by 9 bases, 6 bases remained unmatched. The CDR3 DNA is TGTGCCAGCAGTGGCGGGACAGGGGCTACTTCACCCCTCCACTTT. This sequence encodes CASSGGTGATSPLHF.

This rearrangement joins TRBV20-1 to TRBJ1-1; D might be TRBD1 (5 bases). The V and J ends lost 3 bases and 9 bases respectively, with 11 bases between them. Germline values: CDR1 DFQATT, CDR2 SNEGSKA (reference sequence). The CDR3 has 11 residues. In nucleotides, the CDR3 is TGCAGTGCTAGGCCGGGGGAGAAAGCTTTCTTT. Encoded protein: CSARPGEKAFF.

As concerns this clone: The germline gene is not matched at one end of the junction; a read error may be the cause. This chain connects TRBV6-1 to TRBJ1-1; 10 bases are a match to TRBD1. CDR1 is MNHNS and CDR2 is SASEGT in the germline V gene. This CDR3 comprises 19 residues. CDR3 DNA sequence: TGTGCCACCAGTGAAGCCCCCTCCGGGACAGGGGAGGCGAACACTGAAGCTTTCTTT. It specifies CATSEAPSGTGEANTEAFF.

V usage is TRBV5-8 and J usage is TRBJ2-2; D remains unclear. Germline values: CDR1 SGHTS, CDR2 YDEGEE. This CDR3 comprises 15 residues. The V end was cut by 0 bases, the J end by 2 bases, with 8 bases between. CDR3 coding DNA: TGTGCCAGCAGCTTGGTGGGCAGAAACACCGGGGAGCTGTTTTTT. Its translation is CASSLVGRNTGELFF.

A few counts support this clone. The chain combines TRBV4-2 with TRBJ1-4; 7 bases match TRBD1. This CDR3 spans 17 amino acids. CDR1 is LGHNA and CDR2 is YNFKEQ in the germline V gene. The V and J ends lost 0 bases and 3 bases, in that order; junction bases with no gene match: 7. The CDR3 spells CASSQEGTGTANEKLFF. The CDR3, as DNA: TGTGCCAGCAGCCAAGAGGGAACGGGGACAGCTAATGAAAAACTGTTTTTT.

Points on this clone: Other DNA variants within this sample encode the same CDR3. This chain links TRBV29-1 with TRBJ1-1; no firm D call. The CDR3 contains 13 residues. In germline, CDR1 is SQVTM, CDR2 ANQGSEA. V lost 4 bases and J lost 0, with 9 bases in between. The CDR3 DNA reads as TGCAGCGTTGCGGGCAAAATGAACACTGAAGCTTTCTTT. Protein sequence: CSVAGKMNTEAFF.

The CDR3 nucleotides read TGTGCCAGCAGCGTCCCGGGACTAGCGGGAGGGGGGGAGACCCAGTACTTC. The encoded protein is CASSVPGLAGGGETQYF. The rearrangement uses TRBV5-4 and TRBJ2-5; 16 nucleotides align to TRBD2. Germline V gene lookup returns CDR1 SGHNT and CDR2 YYREEE (reference sequence). The length of the CDR3 is 17 residues. The junction had 8 bases not matched to a gene; V was cut back by 4 bases and J by 5 bases.

The V call is TRBV30, the J call TRBJ1-1, with D maybe TRBD1 (5 bases). V gave up 2 bases and J gave up 11 bases, with 24 bases separating them. In germline, CDR1 is GTSNPN, CDR2 SVGIG (reference sequence). This CDR3 has 15 amino acids. In nucleotides, the CDR3 is TGTGCCTGGAGTCTTTCCTCAGGGACTCGGTCCCCCGCTTTCTTT. Protein product: CAWSLSSGTRSPAFF. The whole variable domain, remainder taken from reference TRBV30 and TRBJ1-1, is SQTIHQWPATLVQPVGSPLSLECTVEGTSNPNLYWYRQAAGRGLQLLFYSVGIGQISSEVPQNLSASRPQDRQFILSSKKLLLSDSGFYLCAWSLSSGTRSPAFFGQGTRLTVV.

This chain links TRBV5-1 with TRBJ2-5; a weak D match, TRBD2 (5 bases). Germline V gives CDR1 SGHRS, CDR2 YFSETQ. V lost 0 bases and J lost 5, with 11 bases in between. This CDR3 comprises 14 residues. The CDR3 loop reads CASSLDAGLETQYF. The DNA of the CDR3 is TGCGCCAGCAGCTTGGATGCGGGTCTTGAGACCCAGTACTTC.

The rearrangement uses TRBV5-1 and TRBJ2-5; maybe TRBD2 (5 bases). The CDR3 covers 16 residues. V dropped 3 bases and J dropped 4 bases, with 19 bases sitting between them. Looked up from germline, CDR1 is SGHRS and CDR2 is YFSETQ. The CDR3 DNA sequence: TGCGCCAGCAGCTCCACAACCCTTGGACGGGGAGAGACCCAGTACTTC. This encodes CASSSTTLGRGETQYF.

The J gene is TRBJ2-7, the V gene TRBV27, with a tentative D call TRBD1 (5 bases). V was trimmed by 2 bases and J by 3 bases, leaving 11 bases between them. The CDR3 contains 14 residues. Germline lookup yields CDR1 MNHEY and CDR2 SMNVEV (reference sequence). CDR3 nucleotides: TGTGCCAGCAGTTTAGAAGGGGTGGGCTACGAGCAGTACTTC. This sequence encodes CASSLEGVGYEQYF.